This T cell receptor beta chain was sequenced for a study of T cell responses to AZD1222 COVID-19 vaccine. Study-level information: Analyses pooled second doses at about 4 or about 12 weeks. General study results and limits: The study sampled repertoires only after the peak T cell response.

The protocol was immunoSEQ multiplex PCR, while the TCRdb copy is restricted to in-frame clones and leaves out a portion. The data contain around 160,000 clones, approximately 89% of them seen just once; the ten biggest clones take up around 5.2%. Germline-derived CDR1 and CDR2 are MGHDK and SYGVNS. CDR3 length: 14 residues. After removal of 4 bases from V and 7 bases from J, the junction contained 6 bases not matched to a gene. This clone was seen only a few times. Its antigen is not identified. The material sequenced was peripheral blood, taken on day 0 of AZD1222 vaccination. The chain couples TRBV25-1 to TRBJ1-5, with 8 bases identical to TRBD1. The TCR was taken from an adult in good health. The CDR3 loop reads CASSGPRGRQPQHF. The DNA for the CDR3 is TGTGCCAGCAGTGGCCCCAGGGGGCGGCAGCCCCAGCATTTT.